The clone carrying this T cell receptor beta chain was seen only once. This CDR3 comprises 14 residues. Trimming removed 6 bases from V and 3 bases from J; junction bases left unmatched: 7. Germline V gene lookup returns CDR1 SQVTM and CDR2 ANQGSEA. The sample originates from a study of OX40 agonist ivuxolimab in advanced cancers. Repertoires were generated with immunoSEQ multiplex PCR, while TCRdb's copy carries only in-frame clones and drops some. The data contain under 70,000 clones, roughly 86% of them singletons. This TCR derives from an adult with an advanced solid tumor such as melanoma, head and neck, liver or kidney cancer. This sample comprised CD4+ or CD8+ T cells sorted from blood, obtained in a trial of the OX40 agonist ivuxolimab. This sequence joins TRBV29-1 and TRBJ2-2; TRBD1 matches at 7 bases. This CDR3 reads CSVARQGYTGELFF. In nucleotides, the CDR3 is TGCAGCGTCGCTAGACAGGGTTACACCGGGGAGCTGTTTTTT.